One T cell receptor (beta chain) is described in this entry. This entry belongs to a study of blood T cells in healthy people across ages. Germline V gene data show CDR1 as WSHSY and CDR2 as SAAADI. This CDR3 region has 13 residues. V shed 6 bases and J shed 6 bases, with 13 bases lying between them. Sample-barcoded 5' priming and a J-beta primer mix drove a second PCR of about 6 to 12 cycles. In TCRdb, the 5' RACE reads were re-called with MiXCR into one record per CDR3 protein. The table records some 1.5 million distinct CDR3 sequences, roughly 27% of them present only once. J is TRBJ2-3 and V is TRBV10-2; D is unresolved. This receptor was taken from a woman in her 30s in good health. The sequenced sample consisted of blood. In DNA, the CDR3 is TGCGCCAGCAGGCAACGACCCCAGGATACGCAGTATTTT. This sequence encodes CASRQRPQDTQYF.